The 14 T cell receptor beta chains below were found in one sample sequenced in a study of Ad26.COV2.S vaccination and SARS-CoV-2 variants. Sequencing used immunoSEQ multiplex PCR; TCRdb keeps in-frame clones, though not all of them. The sample shows hundreds of thousands of clones, around 87% of them seen only once. Treatment in this sample: roughly 18 received Ad26.COV2.S at low or high dose, single or two shots; five or six received placebo; per-sample allocation not given. Specimens were obtained on day 63 following the first vaccine or placebo injection. Sequenced material: peripheral blood, taken in a trial of Ad26.COV2.S vaccine versus placebo. The receptors were sampled from a person aged 18-60 years who received the Ad26.COV2.S COVID-19 vaccine or a placebo.

This chain connects TRBV4-1 to TRBJ1-2; D uncertain. Trimming pared 0 bases from V and 4 bases from J, leaving 9 bases between. This CDR3 spans 14 amino acids. Germline V gene lookup returns CDR1 MGHRA and CDR2 YSYEKL. CDR3 bases: TGCGCCAGCAGCCAAGACAGATCCAGCTATGGCTACACCTTC. As protein: CASSQDRSSYGYTF.

This clone appeared many times. The chain couples TRBV6-5 to TRBJ1-5, with D unclear. The CDR3 runs 14 residues. The germline CDR1 and CDR2 sequences are MNHEY and SVGAGI. The V and J ends lost 4 bases and 2 bases respectively, with 9 bases between them. The CDR3 DNA reads as TGTGCCAGCAGTTTAAACCGGGGCAATCAGCCCCAGCATTTT. Amino acids: CASSLNRGNQPQHF.

The chain combines TRBV29-1 with TRBJ2-3; 8 bases align to TRBD2. CDR1 is SQVTM, CDR2 ANQGSEA, per germline. J was trimmed by 7 bases and V by 6 bases; bases with no gene match: 12. CDR3 size: 14 residues. Here the CDR3 reads CSVSRSGGFHTQYF. The CDR3 nucleotides are TGCAGCGTCTCACGGAGCGGGGGTTTTCATACGCAGTATTTT.

The chain employs TRBV18 and TRBJ2-5; either TRBD1 or TRBD2 may supply D (5 bases each). V was clipped by 3 bases and J by 1 base, with 18 bases between them. Germline CDR1 is KGHSH and CDR2 is LQKENI. The CDR3 length is 17 residues. The CDR3 reads CASSPEATVPSQETQYF. CDR3 DNA sequence: TGTGCCAGCTCACCGGAGGCGACAGTACCCTCCCAAGAGACCCAGTACTTC. The entire variable domain, with the rest obtained from reference TRBV18 and TRBJ2-5, is as follows: NAGVMQNPRHLVRRRGQEARLRCSPMKGHSHVYWYRQLPEEGLKFMVYLQKENIIDESGMPKERFSAEFPKEGPSILRIQQVVRGDSAAYFCASSPEATVPSQETQYFGPGTRLLVL.

This clone appeared a few times. The chain couples TRBV30 to TRBJ2-7, with D perhaps TRBD1 or TRBD2 (5 bases each). This CDR3 spans 9 amino acids. Germline loops: CDR1 GTSNPN, CDR2 SVGIG (reference sequence). V was trimmed by 5 bases and J by 13 bases, leaving 12 bases between them. The CDR3 is CAWGDRRYF. CDR3 in DNA: TGTGCCTGGGGGGACCGTAGATACTTC.

The chain employs TRBV9 and TRBJ1-3, with 9 bases aligning to TRBD1. V lost 8 bases, J lost 0 bases, and 6 bases stayed unmatched. The germline gives CDR1 SGDLS, CDR2 YYNGEE. The CDR3 is 15 residues long. CDR3 coding DNA: TGTGCCAGTTCGACAGGGGGGATCTCTGGAAACACCATATATTTT. Encoded protein: CASSTGGISGNTIYF.

This rearrangement joins TRBV7-2 to TRBJ2-7; 10 nucleotides align to TRBD1. Germline assignment: CDR1 SGHTA and CDR2 FQGNSA. The CDR3 runs to 14 residues. V shed 4 bases and J 2 bases; nucleotides not matched to a gene: 2. CDR3 nucleotide sequence: TGTGCCAGCAGCTCCGGACAGGGGGCCTACGAGCAGTACTTC. It translates to CASSSGQGAYEQYF. The full variable domain, completed using reference TRBV7-2 and TRBJ2-7, is GAGVSQSPSNKVTEKGKDVELRCDPISGHTALYWYRQSLGQGLEFLIYFQGNSAPDKSGLPSDRFSAERTGGSVSTLTIQRTQQEDSAVYLCASSSGQGAYEQYFGPGTRLTVT.

This rearrangement joins TRBV28 to TRBJ1-1; a possible D gene is TRBD1 (6 bases). This CDR3 contains 14 residues. Trimming removed 1 base at V and 5 bases at J, with 11 bases between. Per the germline V gene, CDR1 is MDHEN and CDR2 is SYDVKM. The CDR3 protein is CASSLLRGKTEAFF. The CDR3 bases are TGTGCCAGCAGTTTATTGAGGGGGAAGACTGAAGCTTTCTTT.

The V gene is TRBV19, the J gene TRBJ1-1, with 7 bases fitting TRBD1. V gave up 4 bases and J gave up 1 base; unmatched junction bases: 15. The CDR3 covers 18 residues. Germline assignment: CDR1 LNHDA and CDR2 SQIVND (reference sequence). The CDR3 DNA follows: TGTGCCAGTAGTACGTACAGGGGCGCGAGTTTTCGGAACACTGAAGCTTTCTTT. Amino acids: CASSTYRGASFRNTEAFF.

This clone has just a few counts. The genes are TRBV6-6 and TRBJ2-1; 13 bases map to TRBD2. Germline V lookup: CDR1 MNHNY, CDR2 SVGAGI (reference sequence). V lost 5 bases to trimming and J lost 4 bases; unmatched junction nucleotides: 11. CDR3 length: 18 residues. The CDR3 DNA reads as TGTGCCAGCAGTCGGGTGTGGACTAGCGGGGGAGTTTACAATGAGCAGTTCTTC. Amino acids: CASSRVWTSGGVYNEQFF.

This clone occurred once. This chain links TRBV19 with TRBJ1-5; 8 nucleotides align to TRBD1. This CDR3 contains 15 residues. V lost 4 bases and J lost 2; bases outside the gene matches: 4. Germline V gene data show CDR1 as LNHDA and CDR2 as SQIVND (reference sequence). In DNA, the CDR3 is TGTGCCAGTAGTACAGGGGGCTTTCGCAATCAGCCCCAGCATTTT. This sequence encodes CASSTGGFRNQPQHF.

Notes on this clone: At the DNA level, this CDR3 is encoded by other sequences in the same sample as well. The rearrangement links TRBV2 to TRBJ2-5; no reliable D call. Trimming shortened V by 4 bases and J by 2 bases, and 2 bases separated the two germline ends. Per germline, CDR1 SNHLY and CDR2 FYNNEI. The CDR3 has 11 residues. Here the CDR3 DNA reads TGTGCCAGCAGTGCACAAGAGACCCAGTACTTC. It yields the protein CASSAQETQYF.

The rearrangement links TRBV18 to TRBJ2-3, with 8 bases matching TRBD1. This CDR3 spans 16 amino acids. Germline assignment: CDR1 KGHSH and CDR2 LQKENI. The ends lost 3 bases at V and 9 bases at J; junction bases unmatched: 14. As DNA, the CDR3 is TGTGCCAGCTCACCCCCGGGACAGGAACCTCGGGGGACGCAGTATTTT. Its protein is CASSPPGQEPRGTQYF. The variable domain in full, with the rest retrieved from reference TRBV18 and TRBJ2-3, is NAGVMQNPRHLVRRRGQEARLRCSPMKGHSHVYWYRQLPEEGLKFMVYLQKENIIDESGMPKERFSAEFPKEGPSILRIQQVVRGDSAAYFCASSPPGQEPRGTQYFGPGTRLTVL.

The rearrangement links TRBV30 to TRBJ1-1; 7 bases match TRBD1. V trimming: 2 bases; J trimming: 10 bases; junction bases outside the gene matches: 4. The CDR3 has 11 residues. The germline V gene encodes CDR1 GTSNPN and CDR2 SVGIG (reference sequence). Here the CDR3 DNA reads TGTGCCTGGAGTTCGACAGGGAGAGCTTTCTTT. This encodes CAWSSTGRAFF.